The 24 T cell receptor beta chains listed next were all sequenced from one sample in a study of cytomegalovirus exposure and HLA in healthy donors. It was with 60 Vbeta and 13 Jbeta primers that the PCR ran. Produced via immunoSEQ multiplex PCR; TCRdb's table is partial and in-frame only. Of 130,000 to 150,000 clones listed, around 81% are singletons. Sequenced input: PBMCs. These receptors were obtained from a male donor in good health and CMV-seronegative.

V gene TRBV18 combines with J gene TRBJ2-7; D call uncertain. Germline V lookup: CDR1 KGHSH, CDR2 LQKENI. V was trimmed by 3 bases and J by 6 bases, leaving 15 bases between them. CDR3 size: 14 residues. For the CDR3, the DNA is TGTGCCAGCTCACCTGAATTTAGAGGCGGCGAGCAGTACTTC. Translated: CASSPEFRGGEQYF.

The rearrangement uses TRBV27 and TRBJ1-1; D not certain. Germline CDR1 reads MNHEY; CDR2 reads SMNVEV (reference sequence). V lost 3 bases and J lost 2, with 10 bases in between. The CDR3 totals 14 residues. In DNA form, the CDR3 reads TGTGCCAGCAGTTTCAGTCGCCGAAACACTGAAGCTTTCTTT. This gives the protein CASSFSRRNTEAFF.

A few counts support this clone. The genes are TRBV6-1 and TRBJ1-4; weak D call: TRBD1 (5 bases). Germline V gene sequence: CDR1 MNHNS, CDR2 SASEGT. Trimming took 7 bases from V and 3 from J, leaving 9 bases between them. The length of the CDR3 is 13 residues. The CDR3 here is CASTLGPNEKLFF. The CDR3 DNA sequence: TGTGCCAGCACCCTGGGGCCTAATGAAAAACTGTTTTTT.

This sequence joins TRBV18 and TRBJ2-1; D perhaps matches TRBD2 (5 bases). The germline V gene encodes CDR1 KGHSH and CDR2 LQKENI. The CDR3 covers 13 residues. V shed 0 bases and J shed 6 bases, with 6 bases lying between them. In nucleotides, the CDR3 is TGTGCCAGCTCACCACCGGACTCCAATGAGCAGTTCTTC. Amino acid sequence: CASSPPDSNEQFF.

This chain links TRBV5-1 with TRBJ2-7; D call uncertain. V lost 6 bases and J 1 base, leaving 17 bases between the germline ends. Germline loops: CDR1 SGHRS, CDR2 YFSETQ. The length of the CDR3 is 15 residues. CDR3 loop: CASIWYEAISYEQYF. The CDR3 DNA follows: TGCGCCAGCATTTGGTACGAAGCCATTTCCTACGAGCAGTACTTC. Full variable domain (outside the CDR3, taken from reference TRBV5-1 and TRBJ2-7): KAGVTQTPRYLIKTRGQQVTLSCSPISGHRSVSWYQQTPGQGLQFLFEYFSETQRNKGNFPGRFSGRQFSNSRSEMNVSTLELGDSALYLCASIWYEAISYEQYFGPGTRLTVT.

This clone was seen a few times. The chain recombines TRBV25-1 with TRBJ1-2; D may be TRBD1 (6 bases). Germline V gene lookup returns CDR1 MGHDK and CDR2 SYGVNS. V was cut by 2 bases and J by 2 bases, with 9 bases left in between. This CDR3 is 14 amino acids long. This CDR3 is CASSEGGRNYGYTF. DNA for the CDR3: TGTGCCAGCAGTGAAGGGGGCAGAAACTATGGCTACACCTTC.

This clone appeared a single time. The gene calls are TRBV2 and TRBJ1-4, with D hard to call. Between the trimmed V and J ends, which lost 2 bases and 10 bases, there was a span of 8 bases. The CDR3 consists of 12 residues. Germline V gene lookup returns CDR1 SNHLY and CDR2 FYNNEI. CDR3 sequence: CASSEQSGKLFF. The CDR3 nucleotides read TGTGCCAGCAGTGAACAAAGCGGAAAACTGTTTTTT.

The rearrangement joins TRBV6-1 to TRBJ1-2, with D possibly TRBD1 on 6 matching bases. CDR1 MNHNS and CDR2 SASEGT come from the germline V gene. The CDR3 length is 15 residues. Trimming cost V 0 bases and J 4 bases, with 12 bases left between them. For the CDR3, the DNA is TGTGCCAGCAGTGAAGCGGGGGGGCCGGGCTATGGCTACACCTTC. Protein product: CASSEAGGPGYGYTF.

This chain links TRBV6-5 with TRBJ1-6; D ambiguous. Germline V gene sequence: CDR1 MNHEY, CDR2 SVGAGI. The V and J ends lost 3 bases and 7 bases respectively, with 10 bases between them. This CDR3 has 14 amino acids. The CDR3 DNA reads TGTGCCAGCAGTTATCGAGACAAGAATTCACCCCTCCACTTT. It translates to CASSYRDKNSPLHF.

This clone was recorded once. The chain links TRBV10-3 to TRBJ1-4; 7 nucleotides align to TRBD1. The V and J ends lost 3 bases and 7 bases, in that order; junction bases with no gene match: 8. Germline-derived CDR1 and CDR2 are ENHRY and SYGVKD. The CDR3 totals 15 residues. CDR3 protein: CAISEVKQGSEKLFF. The CDR3 coding sequence is TGTGCCATCAGTGAAGTAAAACAGGGGAGTGAAAAACTGTTTTTT.

V is TRBV7-8 and J is TRBJ1-1, with 8 bases fitting TRBD1. The CDR3 runs to 14 residues. Trimming at V came to 5 bases and at J to 4 bases, leaving 6 bases not matched to a gene. Germline V CDR1 and CDR2: SGHVS, FQNEAQ. For the CDR3, the DNA is TGTGCCAGCAGCACCCAAACAGGGGGCACTGAAGCTTTCTTT. It specifies CASSTQTGGTEAFF.

This clone was picked up one time. Here the CDR3 reads CASSLGGSREETQYF. As DNA, the CDR3 is TGTGCCAGCAGCTTAGGTGGGAGTAGGGAAGAGACCCAGTACTTC. The chain has TRBV7-3 and TRBJ2-5; the D gene is possibly TRBD2 (5 bases). V lost 2 bases and J lost 3, with 13 bases in between. Germline CDR1 and CDR2: SGHTA and FQGTGA. This CDR3 is 15 amino acids long.

V usage is TRBV5-4 and J usage is TRBJ2-2, with 9 bases aligning to TRBD2. CDR1 SGHNT and CDR2 YYREEE come from the germline V gene (reference sequence). J was trimmed by 0 bases and V by 8 bases; bases with no gene match: 2. The CDR3 loop spans 14 amino acids. The CDR3 DNA sequence: TGTGCCAGTAGCGGGAGAGCGAACACCGGGGAGCTGTTTTTT. Translated, it gives CASSGRANTGELFF.

The chain joins TRBV30 to TRBJ1-5, with TRBD1 matching 9 bases. CDR3 length: 15 residues. V gave up 3 bases and J gave up 9 bases; unmatched junction bases: 12. Germline V gene sequence: CDR1 GTSNPN, CDR2 SVGIG (reference sequence). The CDR3 bases are TGTGCCTGGAGGCGAGCGACAGGGGGAGAGTGGCCCCAGCATTTT. This encodes CAWRRATGGEWPQHF.

The chain is built from TRBV18 and TRBJ1-1; D is perhaps TRBD1 (5 bases). Germline loops: CDR1 KGHSH, CDR2 LQKENI. Deletions cut 3 bases from V and 5 bases from J, with 16 bases between. The CDR3 consists of 15 residues. In DNA form, the CDR3 reads TGTGCCAGCTCACCCCTAGACAGCTACTGGACTGAAGCTTTCTTT. Its translation: CASSPLDSYWTEAFF.

The gene calls are TRBV5-1 and TRBJ2-3; possibly TRBD2 for D (5 bases). In germline, CDR1 is SGHRS, CDR2 YFSETQ. The CDR3 is made up of 15 amino acids. V lost 2 bases, J lost 2 bases, and 12 bases lay in between. CDR3 amino acids: CASSFLGVDTDTQYF. The CDR3 coding sequence is TGCGCCAGCAGCTTCCTCGGGGTGGACACAGATACGCAGTATTTT.

This chain joins TRBV29-1 and TRBJ2-5; 7 nucleotides agree with TRBD2. With the DNA end fitting TRBJ2-7 better, the J assignment may be wrong. The CDR3 consists of 11 residues. Germline V gives CDR1 SQVTM, CDR2 ANQGSEA. The CDR3 nucleotides are TGCAGCGGCGGGAGCTCCTACGAGCAGTACTTC. It encodes CSGGSSYEQYF.

J is TRBJ1-2 and V is TRBV10-3; D is unresolved. Per the germline V gene, CDR1 is ENHRY and CDR2 is SYGVKD. V was pared by 3 bases and J by 0 bases, with 11 bases between. This CDR3 contains 15 residues. The CDR3 coding sequence is TGTGCCATCAGTGACTCCGCGGCCGCTAACTATGGCTACACCTTC. Its protein is CAISDSAAANYGYTF.

This clone was counted a few times. This chain connects TRBV6-6 to TRBJ2-7, with D perhaps TRBD1 (6 bases). The CDR3 contains 15 residues. V lost 0 bases and J 5 bases, leaving 14 bases between the germline ends. Germline CDR1 is MNHNY and CDR2 is SVGAGI (reference sequence). The DNA of the CDR3 is TGTGCCAGCAGTTACTCTCAGACAGGCCCGGACGAGCAGTACTTC. Residues: CASSYSQTGPDEQYF.

V gene TRBV6-5 combines with J gene TRBJ2-3; 7 bases match TRBD2. V was pared by 4 bases and J by 1 base, with 8 bases of the junction left unmatched. The CDR3 spans 16 residues. Germline CDR1 reads MNHEY; CDR2 reads SVGAGI. The CDR3 reads CASSSGRGGRTDTQYF. The CDR3 nucleotides are TGTGCCAGCAGTTCCGGAAGGGGAGGGCGCACAGATACGCAGTATTTT.

The V and J genes are TRBV5-6 and TRBJ1-4; 7 nucleotides match TRBD1. Germline V gives CDR1 SGHDT, CDR2 YYEEEE. V shed 3 bases, J shed 3 bases, and the junction held 5 bases outside the gene matches. The CDR3 length is 15 residues. CDR3 coding DNA: TGTGCCAGCAGCTCCACAGGGGATCCTAATGAAAAACTGTTTTTT. It is translated as CASSSTGDPNEKLFF.

This clone was observed a single time. The chain couples TRBV9 to TRBJ2-5; TRBD1 matches 7 bases. CDR3 size: 16 residues. The junction had 9 bases not matched to a gene; V was cut back by 4 bases and J by 0 bases. Germline V gene sequence: CDR1 SGDLS, CDR2 YYNGEE. The CDR3 DNA sequence: TGTGCCAGCAGCCCGCGACAGGGTTGGGACCAAGAGACCCAGTACTTC. Amino acids: CASSPRQGWDQETQYF. Looking up the rest from reference TRBV9 and TRBJ2-5 gives the full variable domain: DSGVTQTPKHLITATGQRVTLRCSPRSGDLSVYWYQQSLDQGLQFLIQYYNGEERAKGNILERFSAQQFPDLHSELNLSSLELGDSALYFCASSPRQGWDQETQYFGPGTRLLVL.

This clone has a handful of counts. V is TRBV7-2 and J is TRBJ2-1; 8 bases are a match to TRBD2. The germline gives CDR1 SGHTA, CDR2 FQGNSA. Unmatched junction bases numbered 7, after V lost 3 bases and J lost 6 bases. This CDR3 region has 15 residues. The CDR3 protein is CASSLGPGGANEQFF. CDR3 DNA: TGTGCCAGCAGCTTGGGCCCGGGGGGGGCCAATGAGCAGTTCTTC.

The chain couples TRBV29-1 to TRBJ1-1; D is unclear. Germline CDR1 reads SQVTM; CDR2 reads ANQGSEA. V lost 5 bases and J 8 bases, leaving 18 bases between the germline ends. The CDR3 sequence is 13 residues long. CDR3: CSVFRRGQFEAFF. The CDR3 nucleotides read TGCAGCGTTTTTCGTCGCGGGCAGTTCGAAGCTTTCTTT.